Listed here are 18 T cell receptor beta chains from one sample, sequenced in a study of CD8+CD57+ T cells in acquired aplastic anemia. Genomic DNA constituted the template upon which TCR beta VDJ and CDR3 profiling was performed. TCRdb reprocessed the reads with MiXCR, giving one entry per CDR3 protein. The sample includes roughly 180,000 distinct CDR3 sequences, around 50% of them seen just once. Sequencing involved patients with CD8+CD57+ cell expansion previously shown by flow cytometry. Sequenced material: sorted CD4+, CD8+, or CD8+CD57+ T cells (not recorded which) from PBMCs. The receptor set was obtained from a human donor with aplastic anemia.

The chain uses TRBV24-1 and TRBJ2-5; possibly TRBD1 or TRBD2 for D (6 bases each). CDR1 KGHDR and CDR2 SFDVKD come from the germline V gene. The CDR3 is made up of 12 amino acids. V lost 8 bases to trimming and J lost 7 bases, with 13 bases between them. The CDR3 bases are TGTGCCACCAAGGGGGGACCGAGGACCCAGTACTTC. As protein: CATKGGPRTQYF.

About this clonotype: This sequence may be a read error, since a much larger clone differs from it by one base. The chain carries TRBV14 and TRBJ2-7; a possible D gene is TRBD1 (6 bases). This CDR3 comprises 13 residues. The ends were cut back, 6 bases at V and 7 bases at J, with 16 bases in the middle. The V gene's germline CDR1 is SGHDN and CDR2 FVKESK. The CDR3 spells CASRLDSAREQYF. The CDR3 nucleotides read TGTGCCAGCAGACTGGACAGTGCAAGGGAGCAGTACTTC.

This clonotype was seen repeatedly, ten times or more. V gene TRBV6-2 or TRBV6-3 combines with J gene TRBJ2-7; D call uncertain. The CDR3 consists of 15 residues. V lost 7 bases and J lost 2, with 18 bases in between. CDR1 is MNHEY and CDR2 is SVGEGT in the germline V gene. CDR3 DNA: TGTGCCAGCACCGTAGGACCAACAAGACCCTACGAGCAGTACTTC. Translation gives CASTVGPTRPYEQYF.

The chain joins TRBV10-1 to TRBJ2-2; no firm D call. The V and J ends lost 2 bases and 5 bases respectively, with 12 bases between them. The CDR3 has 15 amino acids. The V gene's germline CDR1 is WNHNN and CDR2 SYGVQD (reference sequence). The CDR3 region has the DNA TGCGCCAGCAGTGAGGAAGGGTTGGGAACCGGGGAGCTGTTTTTT. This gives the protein CASSEEGLGTGELFF.

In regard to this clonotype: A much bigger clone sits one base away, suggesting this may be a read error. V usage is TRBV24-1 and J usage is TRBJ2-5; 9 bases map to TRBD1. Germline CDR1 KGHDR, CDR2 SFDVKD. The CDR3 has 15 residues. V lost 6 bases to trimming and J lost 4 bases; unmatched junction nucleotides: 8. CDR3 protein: CATSYRGTGTETQYF. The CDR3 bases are TGTGCCACCAGTTATCGAGGGACAGGGACAGAGACCCAGTACTTC.

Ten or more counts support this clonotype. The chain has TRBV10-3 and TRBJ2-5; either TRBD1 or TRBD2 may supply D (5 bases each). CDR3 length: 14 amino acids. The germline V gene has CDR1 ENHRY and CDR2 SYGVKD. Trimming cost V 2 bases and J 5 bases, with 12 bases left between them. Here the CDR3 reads CAISEEGMMETQYF. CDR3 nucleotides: TGTGCCATCAGTGAGGAGGGGATGATGGAGACCCAGTACTTC.

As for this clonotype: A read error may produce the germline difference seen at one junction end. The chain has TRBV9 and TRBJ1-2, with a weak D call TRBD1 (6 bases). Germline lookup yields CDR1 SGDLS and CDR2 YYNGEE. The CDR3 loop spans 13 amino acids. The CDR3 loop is CASNVQGNYGYTF. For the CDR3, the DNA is TGTGCCAGCAACGTACAGGGAAACTATGGCTACACCTTC.

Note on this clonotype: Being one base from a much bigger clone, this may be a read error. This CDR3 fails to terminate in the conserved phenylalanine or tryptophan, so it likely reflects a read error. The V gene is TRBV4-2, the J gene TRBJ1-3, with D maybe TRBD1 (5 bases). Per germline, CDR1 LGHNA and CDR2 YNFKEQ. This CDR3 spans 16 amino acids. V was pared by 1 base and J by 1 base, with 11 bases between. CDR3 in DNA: TGTGCCAGCAGCCAAGGTCTCAGGGCGTCTGGAAACACCATATATTCT. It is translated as CASSQGLRASGNTIYS.

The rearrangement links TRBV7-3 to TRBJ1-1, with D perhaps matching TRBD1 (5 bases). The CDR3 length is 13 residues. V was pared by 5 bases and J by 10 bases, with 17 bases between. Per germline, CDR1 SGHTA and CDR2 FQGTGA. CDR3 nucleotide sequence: TGTGCCAGCAGCCTAGGGGAGAGTAAAAGAGCTTTCTTT. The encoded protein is CASSLGESKRAFF.

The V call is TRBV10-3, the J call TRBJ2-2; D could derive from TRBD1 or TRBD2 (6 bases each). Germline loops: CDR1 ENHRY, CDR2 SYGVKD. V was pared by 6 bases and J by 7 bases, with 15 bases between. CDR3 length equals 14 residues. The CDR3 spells CAIRRGVADGELFF. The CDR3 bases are TGTGCCATCAGGAGGGGGGTGGCCGACGGGGAGCTGTTTTTT.

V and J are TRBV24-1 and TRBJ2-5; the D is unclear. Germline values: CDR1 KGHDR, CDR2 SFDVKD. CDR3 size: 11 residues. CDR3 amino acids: CAPASMETQYF. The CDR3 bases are TGTGCTCCGGCCAGCATGGAGACCCAGTACTTC.

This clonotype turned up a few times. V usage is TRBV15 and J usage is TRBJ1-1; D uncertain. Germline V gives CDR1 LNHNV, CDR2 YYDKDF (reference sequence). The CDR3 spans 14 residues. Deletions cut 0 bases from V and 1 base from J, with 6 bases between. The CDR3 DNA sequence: TGTGCCACCAGCAGAGAGAGGCAGAACACTGAAGCTTTCTTT. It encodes CATSRERQNTEAFF. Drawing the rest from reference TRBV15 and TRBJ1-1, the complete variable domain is DAMVIQNPRYQVTQFGKPVTLSCSQTLNHNVMYWYQQKSSQAPKLLFHYYDKDFNNEADTPDNFQSRRPNTSFCFLDIRSPGLGDTAMYLCATSRERQNTEAFFGQGTRLTVV.

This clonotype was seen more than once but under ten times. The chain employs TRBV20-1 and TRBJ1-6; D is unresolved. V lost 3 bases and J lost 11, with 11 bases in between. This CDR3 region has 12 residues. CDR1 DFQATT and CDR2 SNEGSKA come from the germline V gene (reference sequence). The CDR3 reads CSASPSTPPLHF. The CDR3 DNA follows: TGCAGTGCTAGCCCCTCCACTCCACCCCTCCACTTT.

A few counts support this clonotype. As DNA, the CDR3 is TGCAGCGTTGGCGGAGGTAAAATGAGGGTCTATGGCTACACCTTC. It codes for CSVGGGKMRVYGYTF. J is TRBJ1-2 and V is TRBV29-1; D is unclear. Germline CDR1 and CDR2: SQVTM and ANQGSEA. V was shortened by 4 bases and J by 4 bases, with 19 bases between the two germline ends. The CDR3 runs to 15 residues.

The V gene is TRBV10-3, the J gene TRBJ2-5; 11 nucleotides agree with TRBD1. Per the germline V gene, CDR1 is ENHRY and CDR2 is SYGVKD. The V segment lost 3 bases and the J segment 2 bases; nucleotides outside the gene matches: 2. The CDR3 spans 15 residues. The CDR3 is CAISERDRGQETQYF. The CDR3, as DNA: TGTGCCATCAGTGAAAGGGACAGGGGGCAAGAGACCCAGTACTTC.

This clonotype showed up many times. The CDR3 loop is CASSPGFGSGETQYF. DNA for the CDR3: TGTGCCAGCAGCCCCGGCTTTGGGTCTGGGGAGACCCAGTACTTC. The V gene is TRBV7-9, the J gene TRBJ2-5, with D hard to call. The germline gives CDR1 SEHNR, CDR2 FQNEAQ (reference sequence). The CDR3 covers 15 residues. V dropped 5 bases and J dropped 5 bases, with 18 bases sitting between them.

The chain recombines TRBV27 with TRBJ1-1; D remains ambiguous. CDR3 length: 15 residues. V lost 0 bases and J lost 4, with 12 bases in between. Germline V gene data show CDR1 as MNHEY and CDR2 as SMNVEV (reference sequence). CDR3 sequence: CASSLSAVDATEAFF. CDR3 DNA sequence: TGTGCCAGCAGTTTATCTGCCGTAGATGCCACTGAAGCTTTCTTT.

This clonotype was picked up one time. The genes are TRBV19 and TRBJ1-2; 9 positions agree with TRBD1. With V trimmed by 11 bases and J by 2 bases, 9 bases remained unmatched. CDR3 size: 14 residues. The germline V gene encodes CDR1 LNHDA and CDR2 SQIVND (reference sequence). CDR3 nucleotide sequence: TGTGCCTTGAGTCCCGGGACAGGGAACTATGGCTACACCTTC. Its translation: CALSPGTGNYGYTF.